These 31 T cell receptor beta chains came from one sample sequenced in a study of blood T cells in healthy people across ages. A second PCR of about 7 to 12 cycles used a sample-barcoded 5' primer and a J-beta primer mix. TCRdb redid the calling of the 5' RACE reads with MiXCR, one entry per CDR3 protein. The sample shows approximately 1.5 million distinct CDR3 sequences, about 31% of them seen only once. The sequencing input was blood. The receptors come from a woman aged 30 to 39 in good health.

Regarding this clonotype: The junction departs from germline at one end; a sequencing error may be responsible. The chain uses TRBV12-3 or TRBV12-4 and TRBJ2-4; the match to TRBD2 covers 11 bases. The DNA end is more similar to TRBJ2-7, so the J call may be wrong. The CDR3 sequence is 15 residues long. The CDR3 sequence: CAGSLALAGGYEQYF. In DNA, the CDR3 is TGTGCCGGCAGTCTAGCCCTAGCGGGAGGCTACGAGCAGTACTTC.

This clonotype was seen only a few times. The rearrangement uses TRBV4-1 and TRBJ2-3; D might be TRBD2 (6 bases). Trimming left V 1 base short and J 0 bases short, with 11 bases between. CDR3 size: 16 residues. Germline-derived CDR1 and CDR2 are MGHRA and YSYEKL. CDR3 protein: CASSQGLARSTDTQYF. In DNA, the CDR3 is TGCGCCAGCAGCCAAGGTCTAGCGCGGAGCACAGATACGCAGTATTTT.

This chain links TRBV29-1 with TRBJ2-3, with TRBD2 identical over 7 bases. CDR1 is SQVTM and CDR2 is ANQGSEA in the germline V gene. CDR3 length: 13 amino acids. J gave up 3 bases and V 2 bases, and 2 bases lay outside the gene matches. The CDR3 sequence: CSVELADTDTQYF. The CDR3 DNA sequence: TGCAGCGTTGAACTAGCGGATACAGATACGCAGTATTTT.

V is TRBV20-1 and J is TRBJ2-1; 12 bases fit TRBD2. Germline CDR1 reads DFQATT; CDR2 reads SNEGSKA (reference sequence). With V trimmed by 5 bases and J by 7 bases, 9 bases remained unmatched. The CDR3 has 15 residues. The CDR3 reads CSARTSGRPSNEQFF. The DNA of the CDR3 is TGCAGTGCTCGTACTAGCGGGAGGCCTTCTAATGAGCAGTTCTTC.

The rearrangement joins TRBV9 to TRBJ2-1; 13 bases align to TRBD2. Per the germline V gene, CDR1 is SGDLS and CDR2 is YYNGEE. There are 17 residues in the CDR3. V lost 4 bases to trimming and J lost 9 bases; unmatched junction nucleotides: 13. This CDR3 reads CASSFSGTSGNLGEQFF. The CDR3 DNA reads TGTGCCAGCAGCTTCTCCGGGACTAGCGGGAATCTTGGTGAGCAGTTCTTC.

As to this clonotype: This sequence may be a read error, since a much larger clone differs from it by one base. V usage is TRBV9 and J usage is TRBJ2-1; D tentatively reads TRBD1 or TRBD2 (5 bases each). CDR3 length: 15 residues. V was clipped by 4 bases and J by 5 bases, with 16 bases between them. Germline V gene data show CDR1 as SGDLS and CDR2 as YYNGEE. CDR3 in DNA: TGTGCCAGCAGCCCCCTCGGGGCGTTCCACAATGAGCAGTTCTTC. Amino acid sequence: CASSPLGAFHNEQFF. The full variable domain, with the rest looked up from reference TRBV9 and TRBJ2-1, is DSGVTQTPKHLITATGQRVTLRCSPRSGDLSVYWYQQSLDQGLQFLIQYYNGEERAKGNILERFSAQQFPDLHSELNLSSLELGDSALYFCASSPLGAFHNEQFFGPGTRLTVL.

CDR3 sequence reads: CASSPSDGYTTNTEAFF. The CDR3 nucleotides read TGTGCCAGCAGCCCCTCTGACGGATACACGACGAACACTGAAGCTTTCTTT. V usage is TRBV6-1 and J usage is TRBJ1-1, with no clear D. The ends were cut back, 6 bases at V and 1 base at J, with 21 bases in the middle. In germline, CDR1 is MNHNS, CDR2 SASEGT. The CDR3 contains 17 residues.

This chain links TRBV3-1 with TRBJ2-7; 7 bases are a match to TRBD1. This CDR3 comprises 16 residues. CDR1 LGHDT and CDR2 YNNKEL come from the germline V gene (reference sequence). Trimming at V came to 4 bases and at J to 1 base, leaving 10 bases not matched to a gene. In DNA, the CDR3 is TGTGCCAGCAGCCCTCTTCCCGGGACAGATTCCTACGAGCAGTACTTC. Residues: CASSPLPGTDSYEQYF.

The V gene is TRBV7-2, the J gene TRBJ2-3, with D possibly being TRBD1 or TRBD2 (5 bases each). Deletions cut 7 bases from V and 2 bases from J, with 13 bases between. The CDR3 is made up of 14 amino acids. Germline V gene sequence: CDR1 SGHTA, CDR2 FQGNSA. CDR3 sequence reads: CTSNSGRFTDTQYF. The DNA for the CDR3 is TGTACCAGCAACTCGGGACGTTTCACAGATACGCAGTATTTT.

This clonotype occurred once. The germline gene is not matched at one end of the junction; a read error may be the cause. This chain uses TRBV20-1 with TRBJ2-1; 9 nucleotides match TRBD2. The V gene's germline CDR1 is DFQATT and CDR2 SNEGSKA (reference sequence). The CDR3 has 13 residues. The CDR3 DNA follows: TGCGGTGCTAAGGCGGGGGGGCGTAATGAGCAGTTCTTC. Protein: CGAKAGGRNEQFF.

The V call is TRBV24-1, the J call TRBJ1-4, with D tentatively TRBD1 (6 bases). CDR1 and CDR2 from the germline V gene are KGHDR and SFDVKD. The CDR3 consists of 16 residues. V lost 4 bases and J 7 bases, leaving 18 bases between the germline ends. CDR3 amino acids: CATSDPKQGGTEKLFF. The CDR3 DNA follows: TGTGCCACCAGTGACCCTAAACAGGGTGGTACTGAAAAACTGTTTTTT.

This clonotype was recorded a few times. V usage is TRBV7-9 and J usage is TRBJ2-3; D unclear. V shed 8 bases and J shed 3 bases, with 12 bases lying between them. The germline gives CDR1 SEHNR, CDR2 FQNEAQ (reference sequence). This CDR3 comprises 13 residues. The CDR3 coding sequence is TGTGCCAGCGCCCCGAGTGAGACAGATACGCAGTATTTT. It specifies CASAPSETDTQYF.

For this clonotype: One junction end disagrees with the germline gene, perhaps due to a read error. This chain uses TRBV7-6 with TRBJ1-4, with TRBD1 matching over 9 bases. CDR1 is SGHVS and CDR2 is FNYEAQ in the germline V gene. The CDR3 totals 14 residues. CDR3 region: CASSPGTGNEELFF. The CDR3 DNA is TGTGCCAGCAGCCCAGGGACAGGGAATGAAGAACTGTTTTTT.

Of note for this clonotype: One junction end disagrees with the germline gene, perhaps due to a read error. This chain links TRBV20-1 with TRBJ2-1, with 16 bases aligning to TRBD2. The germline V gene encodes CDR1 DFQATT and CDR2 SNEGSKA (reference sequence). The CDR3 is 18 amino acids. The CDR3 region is CSARGGLAGGSSYSEQFF. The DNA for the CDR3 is TGCAGTGCTAGGGGGGGACTAGCGGGAGGGAGCTCCTACAGTGAGCAGTTCTTC.

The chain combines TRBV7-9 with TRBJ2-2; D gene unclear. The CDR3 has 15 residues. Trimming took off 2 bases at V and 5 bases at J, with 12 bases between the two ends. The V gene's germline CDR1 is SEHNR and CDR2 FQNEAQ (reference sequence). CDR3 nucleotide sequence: TGTGCCAGCAGCTTATCGGCTGGGAAGACCGGGGAGCTGTTTTTT. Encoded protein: CASSLSAGKTGELFF.

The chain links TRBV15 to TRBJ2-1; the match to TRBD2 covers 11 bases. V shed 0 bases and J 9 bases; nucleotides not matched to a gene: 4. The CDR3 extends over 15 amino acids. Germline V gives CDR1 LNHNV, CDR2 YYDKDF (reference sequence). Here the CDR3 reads CATSRDSGGGGEQFF. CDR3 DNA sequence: TGTGCCACCAGCAGAGATAGCGGGGGGGGAGGTGAGCAGTTCTTC.

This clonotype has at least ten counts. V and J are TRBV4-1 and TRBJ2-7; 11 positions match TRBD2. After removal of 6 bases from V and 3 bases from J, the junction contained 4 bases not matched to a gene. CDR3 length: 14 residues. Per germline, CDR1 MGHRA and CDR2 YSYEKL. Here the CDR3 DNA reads TGCGCCAGCAGATCCGGGACTAGCGGCTACGAGCAGTACTTC. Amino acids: CASRSGTSGYEQYF.

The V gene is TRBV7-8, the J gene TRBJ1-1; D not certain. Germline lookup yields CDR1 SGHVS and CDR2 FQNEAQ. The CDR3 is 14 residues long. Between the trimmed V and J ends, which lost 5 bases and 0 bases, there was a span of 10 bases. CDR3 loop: CASSLSTMNTEAFF. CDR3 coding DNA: TGTGCCAGCAGCCTTTCTACCATGAACACTGAAGCTTTCTTT.

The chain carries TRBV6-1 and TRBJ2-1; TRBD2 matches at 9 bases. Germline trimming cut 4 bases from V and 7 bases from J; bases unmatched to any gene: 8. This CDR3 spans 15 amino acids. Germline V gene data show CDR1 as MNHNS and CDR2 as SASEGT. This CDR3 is CASSVEREEGNEQFF. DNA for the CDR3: TGTGCCAGCAGTGTTGAGCGGGAGGAGGGGAATGAGCAGTTCTTC.

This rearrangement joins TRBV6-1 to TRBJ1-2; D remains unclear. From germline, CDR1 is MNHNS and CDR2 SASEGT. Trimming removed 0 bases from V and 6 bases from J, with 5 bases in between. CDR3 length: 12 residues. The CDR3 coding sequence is TGTGCCAGCAGTGAAGCGCTTCATGGCTACACCTTC. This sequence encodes CASSEALHGYTF.

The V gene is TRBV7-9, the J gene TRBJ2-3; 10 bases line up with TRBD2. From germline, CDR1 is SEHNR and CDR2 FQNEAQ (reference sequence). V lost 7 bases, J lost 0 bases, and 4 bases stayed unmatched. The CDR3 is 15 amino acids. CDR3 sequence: CASTETSGSTDTQYF. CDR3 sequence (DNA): TGTGCCAGCACCGAGACTAGCGGGAGCACAGATACGCAGTATTTT.

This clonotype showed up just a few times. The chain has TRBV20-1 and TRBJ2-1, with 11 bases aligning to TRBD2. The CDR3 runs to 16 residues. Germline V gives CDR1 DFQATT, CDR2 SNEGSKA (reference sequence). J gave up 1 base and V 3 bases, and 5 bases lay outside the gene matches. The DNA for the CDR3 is TGCAGTGCTAGTCCCACTAGCGGGAGTTCCTACAATGAGCAGTTCTTC. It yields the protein CSASPTSGSSYNEQFF.

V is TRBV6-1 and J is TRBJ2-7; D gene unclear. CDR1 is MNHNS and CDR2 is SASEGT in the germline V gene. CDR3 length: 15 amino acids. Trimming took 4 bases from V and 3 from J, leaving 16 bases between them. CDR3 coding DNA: TGTGCCAGCAGTGGCCAAGGTTGGGGAAACTACGAGCAGTACTTC. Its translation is CASSGQGWGNYEQYF.

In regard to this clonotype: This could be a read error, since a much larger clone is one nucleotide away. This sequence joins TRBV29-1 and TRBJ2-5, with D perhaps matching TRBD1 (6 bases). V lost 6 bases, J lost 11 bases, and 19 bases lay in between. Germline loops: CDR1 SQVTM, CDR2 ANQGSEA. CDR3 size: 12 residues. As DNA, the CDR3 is TGCAGCGTGATTACAGGGTTCTACGGGCAGTACTTC. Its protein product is CSVITGFYGQYF.

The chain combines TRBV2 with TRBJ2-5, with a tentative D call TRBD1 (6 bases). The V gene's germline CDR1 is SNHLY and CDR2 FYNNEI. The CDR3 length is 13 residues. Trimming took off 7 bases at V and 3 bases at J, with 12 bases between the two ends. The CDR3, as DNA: TGTGCCAGCAAGCGGACAGACAAAGAGACCCAGTACTTC. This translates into CASKRTDKETQYF.

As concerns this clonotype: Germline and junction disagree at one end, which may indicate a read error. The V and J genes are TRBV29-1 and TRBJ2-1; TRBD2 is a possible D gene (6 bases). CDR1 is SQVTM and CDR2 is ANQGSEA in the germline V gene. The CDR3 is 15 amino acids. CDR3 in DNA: TGCAGCGTCGGCGGGACCTACGAGTCCTGCAATGAGCAGTTCTTC. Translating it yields CSVGGTYESCNEQFF.

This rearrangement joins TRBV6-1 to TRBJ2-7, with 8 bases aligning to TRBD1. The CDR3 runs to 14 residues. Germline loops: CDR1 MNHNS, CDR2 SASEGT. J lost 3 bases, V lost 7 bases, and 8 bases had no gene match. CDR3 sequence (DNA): TGTGCCAGCACCGTGACAGGGGCCTACTACGAGCAGTACTTC. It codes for CASTVTGAYYEQYF.

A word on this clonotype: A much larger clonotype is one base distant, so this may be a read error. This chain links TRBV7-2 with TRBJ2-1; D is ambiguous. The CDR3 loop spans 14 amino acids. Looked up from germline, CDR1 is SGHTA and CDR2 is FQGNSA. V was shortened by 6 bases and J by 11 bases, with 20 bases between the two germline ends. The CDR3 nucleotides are TGTGCCAGCAGGTCTCGGGCCAATCCCCATAAGCAGTTCTTC. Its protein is CASRSRANPHKQFF.

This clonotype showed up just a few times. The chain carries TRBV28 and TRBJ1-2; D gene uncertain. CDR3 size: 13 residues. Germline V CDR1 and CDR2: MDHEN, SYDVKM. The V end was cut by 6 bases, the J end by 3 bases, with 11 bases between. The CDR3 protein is CASRRTPDYGYTF. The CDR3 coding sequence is TGTGCCAGCAGGAGGACCCCGGACTATGGCTACACCTTC.

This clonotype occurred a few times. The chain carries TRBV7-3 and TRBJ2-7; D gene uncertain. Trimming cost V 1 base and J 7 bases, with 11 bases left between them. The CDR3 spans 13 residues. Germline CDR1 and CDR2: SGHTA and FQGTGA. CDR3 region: CASSLMAASEQYF. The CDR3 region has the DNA TGTGCCAGCAGCTTAATGGCCGCCTCGGAGCAGTACTTC.

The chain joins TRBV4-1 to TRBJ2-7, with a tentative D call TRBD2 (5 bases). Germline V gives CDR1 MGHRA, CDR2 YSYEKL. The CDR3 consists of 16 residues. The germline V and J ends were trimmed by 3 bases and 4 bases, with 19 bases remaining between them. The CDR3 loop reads CASSHRSGGPLYEQYF. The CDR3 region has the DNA TGCGCCAGCAGCCATAGGAGCGGAGGCCCCCTATACGAGCAGTACTTC.